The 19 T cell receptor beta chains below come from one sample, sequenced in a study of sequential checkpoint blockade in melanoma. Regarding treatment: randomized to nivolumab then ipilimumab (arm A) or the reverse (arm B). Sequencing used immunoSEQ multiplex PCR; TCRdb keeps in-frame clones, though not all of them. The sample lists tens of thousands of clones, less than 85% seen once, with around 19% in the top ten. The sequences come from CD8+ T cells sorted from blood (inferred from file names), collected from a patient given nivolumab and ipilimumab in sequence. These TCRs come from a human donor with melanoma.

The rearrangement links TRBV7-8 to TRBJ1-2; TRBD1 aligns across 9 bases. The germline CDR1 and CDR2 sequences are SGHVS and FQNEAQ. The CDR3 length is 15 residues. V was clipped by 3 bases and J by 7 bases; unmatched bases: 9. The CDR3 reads CASSFSGTGLGGYTF. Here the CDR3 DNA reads TGTGCCAGCAGCTTCTCCGGGACAGGGCTTGGTGGCTACACCTTC.

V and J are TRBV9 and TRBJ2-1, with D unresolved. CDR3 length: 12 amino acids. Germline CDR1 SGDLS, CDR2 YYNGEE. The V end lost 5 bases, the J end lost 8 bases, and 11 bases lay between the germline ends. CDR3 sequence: CASRGDKDEQFF. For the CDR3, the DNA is TGTGCCAGCAGAGGAGATAAGGATGAGCAGTTCTTC.

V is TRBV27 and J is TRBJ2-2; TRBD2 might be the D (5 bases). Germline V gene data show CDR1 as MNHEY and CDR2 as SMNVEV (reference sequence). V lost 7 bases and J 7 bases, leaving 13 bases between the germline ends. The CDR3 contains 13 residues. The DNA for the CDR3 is TGTGCCAGCACACGCCCGGGGAACGGGGAGCTGTTTTTT. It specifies CASTRPGNGELFF.

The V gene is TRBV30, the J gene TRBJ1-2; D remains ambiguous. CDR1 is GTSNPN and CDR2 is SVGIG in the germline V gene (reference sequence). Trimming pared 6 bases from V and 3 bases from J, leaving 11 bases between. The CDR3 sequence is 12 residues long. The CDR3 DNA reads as TGTGCCTGCACTCTACTGGACTATGGCTACACCTTC. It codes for CACTLLDYGYTF.

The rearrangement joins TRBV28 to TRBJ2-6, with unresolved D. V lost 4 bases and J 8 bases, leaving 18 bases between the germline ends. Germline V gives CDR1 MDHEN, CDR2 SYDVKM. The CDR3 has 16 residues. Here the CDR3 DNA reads TGTGCCAGCAGTTCCTTAGACTCCGGGTGGCCCAACGTCCTGACTTTC. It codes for CASSSLDSGWPNVLTF.

The chain's CDR3 is CASSSRLAREDNEQFF. CDR3 sequence (DNA): TGCGCCAGCAGCTCCCGACTAGCACGGGAGGACAATGAGCAGTTCTTC. The chain uses TRBV5-1 and TRBJ2-1; 7 bases align to TRBD2. The CDR3 is 16 amino acids. In germline, CDR1 is SGHRS, CDR2 YFSETQ. The J segment lost 5 bases and the V segment lost 3 bases, leaving 11 bases of the junction unmatched. Variable domain in full (rest from reference TRBV5-1 and TRBJ2-1): KAGVTQTPRYLIKTRGQQVTLSCSPISGHRSVSWYQQTPGQGLQFLFEYFSETQRNKGNFPGRFSGRQFSNSRSEMNVSTLELGDSALYLCASSSRLAREDNEQFFGPGTRLTVL.

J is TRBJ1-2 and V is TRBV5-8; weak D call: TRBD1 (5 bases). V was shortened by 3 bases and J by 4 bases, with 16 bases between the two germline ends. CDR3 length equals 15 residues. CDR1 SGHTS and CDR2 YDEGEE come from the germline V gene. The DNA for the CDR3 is TGTGCCAGCAGCTCCGGGACTCCAAGGGCCTATGGCTACACCTTC. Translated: CASSSGTPRAYGYTF.

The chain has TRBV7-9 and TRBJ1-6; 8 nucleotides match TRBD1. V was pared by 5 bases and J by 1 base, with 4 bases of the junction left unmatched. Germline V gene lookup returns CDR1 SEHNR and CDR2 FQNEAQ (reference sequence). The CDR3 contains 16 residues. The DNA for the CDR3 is TGTGCCAGCAGCCCGAGGACAGGGTCCTATAATTCACCCCTCCACTTT. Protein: CASSPRTGSYNSPLHF.

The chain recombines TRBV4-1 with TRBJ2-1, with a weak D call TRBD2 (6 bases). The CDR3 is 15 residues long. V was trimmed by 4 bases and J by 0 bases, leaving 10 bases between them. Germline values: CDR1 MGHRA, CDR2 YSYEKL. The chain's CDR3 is CASSLRRDSYNEQFF. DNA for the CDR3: TGCGCCAGCAGCCTTCGGCGGGACTCCTACAATGAGCAGTTCTTC.

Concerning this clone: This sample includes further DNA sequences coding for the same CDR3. This CDR3 is CASSPAGITGEQYF. CDR3 sequence (DNA): TGTGCCAGCTCCCCCGCCGGGATTACGGGCGAGCAGTACTTC. This chain joins TRBV18 and TRBJ2-7; possible D gene TRBD2, 5 bases. The CDR3 runs 14 residues. CDR1 is KGHSH and CDR2 is LQKENI in the germline V gene. V lost 6 bases and J 6 bases, leaving 18 bases between the germline ends.

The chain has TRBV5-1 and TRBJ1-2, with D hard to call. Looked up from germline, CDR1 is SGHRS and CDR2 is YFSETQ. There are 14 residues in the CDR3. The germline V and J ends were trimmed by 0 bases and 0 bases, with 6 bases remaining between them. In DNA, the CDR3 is TGCGCCAGCAGCTTGGCCGAGGCTAACTATGGCTACACCTTC. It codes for CASSLAEANYGYTF.

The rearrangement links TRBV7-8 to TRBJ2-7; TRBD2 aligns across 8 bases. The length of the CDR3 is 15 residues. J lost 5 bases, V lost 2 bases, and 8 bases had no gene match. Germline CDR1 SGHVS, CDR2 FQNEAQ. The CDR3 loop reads CASSLRAGARHEQYF. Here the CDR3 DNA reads TGTGCCAGCAGCTTAAGAGCGGGGGCCAGGCACGAGCAGTACTTC.

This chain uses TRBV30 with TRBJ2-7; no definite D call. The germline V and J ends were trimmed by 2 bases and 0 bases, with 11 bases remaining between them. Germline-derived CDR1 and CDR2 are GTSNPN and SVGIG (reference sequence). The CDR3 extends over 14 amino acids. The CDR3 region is CAWSRRGLSYEQYF. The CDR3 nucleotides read TGTGCCTGGAGTCGGAGAGGTCTCTCCTACGAGCAGTACTTC.

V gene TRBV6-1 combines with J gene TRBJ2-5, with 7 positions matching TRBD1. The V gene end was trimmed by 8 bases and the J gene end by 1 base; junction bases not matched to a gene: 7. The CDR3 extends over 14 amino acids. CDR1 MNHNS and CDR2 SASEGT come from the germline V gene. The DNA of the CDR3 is TGTGCCAGCCAACTTAACAGGGGCCAAGAGACCCAGTACTTC. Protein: CASQLNRGQETQYF.

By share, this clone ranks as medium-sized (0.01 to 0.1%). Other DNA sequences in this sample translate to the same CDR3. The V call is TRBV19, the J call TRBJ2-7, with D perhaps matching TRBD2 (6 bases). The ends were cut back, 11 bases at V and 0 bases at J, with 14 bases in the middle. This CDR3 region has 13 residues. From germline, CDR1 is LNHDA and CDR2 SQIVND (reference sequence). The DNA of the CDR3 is TGTGCCTCCCACGGGACTCCCTCCTACGAGCAGTACTTC. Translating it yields CASHGTPSYEQYF.

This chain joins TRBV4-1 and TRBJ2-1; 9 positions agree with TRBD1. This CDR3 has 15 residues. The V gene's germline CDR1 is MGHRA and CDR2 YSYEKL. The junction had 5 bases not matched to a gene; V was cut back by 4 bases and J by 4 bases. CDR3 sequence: CASSRTGTGYNEQFF. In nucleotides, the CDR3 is TGCGCCAGCAGCCGAACCGGGACAGGGTACAATGAGCAGTTCTTC.

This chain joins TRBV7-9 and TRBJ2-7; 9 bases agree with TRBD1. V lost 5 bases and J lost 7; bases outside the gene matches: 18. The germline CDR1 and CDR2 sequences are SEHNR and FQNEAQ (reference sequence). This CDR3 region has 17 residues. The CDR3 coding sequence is TGTGCCAGCAGCCCCCGTGGCACAGGGGGCAAAGCCTGGGAGCAGTACTTC. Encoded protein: CASSPRGTGGKAWEQYF.

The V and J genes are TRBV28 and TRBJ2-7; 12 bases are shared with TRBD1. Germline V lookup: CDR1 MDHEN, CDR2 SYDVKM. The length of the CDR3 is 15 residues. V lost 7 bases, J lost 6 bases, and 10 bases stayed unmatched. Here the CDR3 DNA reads TGTGCCAGCACAAAGGTCCGGGACAGGGGGCGCGAGCAGTACTTC. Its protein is CASTKVRDRGREQYF.

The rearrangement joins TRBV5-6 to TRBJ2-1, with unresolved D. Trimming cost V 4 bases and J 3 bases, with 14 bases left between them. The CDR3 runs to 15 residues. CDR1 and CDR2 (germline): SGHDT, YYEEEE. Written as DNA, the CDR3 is TGTGCCAGCAGCCATGGAGCTGGAGACTACAATGAGCAGTTCTTC. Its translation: CASSHGAGDYNEQFF.